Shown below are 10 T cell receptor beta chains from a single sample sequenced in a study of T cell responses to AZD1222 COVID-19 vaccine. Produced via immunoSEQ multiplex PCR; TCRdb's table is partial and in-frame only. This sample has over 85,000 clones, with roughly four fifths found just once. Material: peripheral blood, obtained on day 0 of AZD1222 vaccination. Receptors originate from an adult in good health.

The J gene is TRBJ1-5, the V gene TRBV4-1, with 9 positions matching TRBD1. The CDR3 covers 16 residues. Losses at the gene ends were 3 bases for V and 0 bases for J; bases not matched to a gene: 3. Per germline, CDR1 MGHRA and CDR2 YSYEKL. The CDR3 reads CASSQRTGVSNQPQHF. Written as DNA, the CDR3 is TGCGCCAGCAGCCAGAGGACAGGGGTTAGCAATCAGCCCCAGCATTTT.

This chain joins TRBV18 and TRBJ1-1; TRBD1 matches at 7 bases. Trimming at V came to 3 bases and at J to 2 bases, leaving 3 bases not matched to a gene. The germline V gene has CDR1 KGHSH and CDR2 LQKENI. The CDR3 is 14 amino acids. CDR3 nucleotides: TGTGCCAGCTCACCGCGGGACAGCAACACTGAAGCTTTCTTT. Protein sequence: CASSPRDSNTEAFF.

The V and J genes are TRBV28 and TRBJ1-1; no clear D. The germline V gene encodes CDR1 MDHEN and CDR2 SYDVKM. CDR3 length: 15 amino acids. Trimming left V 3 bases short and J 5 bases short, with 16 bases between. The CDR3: CASSFRRSLGTEAFF. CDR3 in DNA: TGTGCCAGCAGTTTTAGACGGAGTTTGGGGACTGAAGCTTTCTTT.

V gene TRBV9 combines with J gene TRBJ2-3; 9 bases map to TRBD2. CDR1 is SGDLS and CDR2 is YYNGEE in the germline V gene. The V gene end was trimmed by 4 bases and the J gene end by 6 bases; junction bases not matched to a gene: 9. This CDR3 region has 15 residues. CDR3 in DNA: TGTGCCAGCAGCCCCCGAGGCGGGAGGGATGATACGCAGTATTTT. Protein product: CASSPRGGRDDTQYF.

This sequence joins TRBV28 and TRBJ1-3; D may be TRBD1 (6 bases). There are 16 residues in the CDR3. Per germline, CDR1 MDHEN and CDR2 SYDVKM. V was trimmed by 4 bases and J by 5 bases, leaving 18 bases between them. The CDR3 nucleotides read TGTGCCAGCAGTTACCCTGGGGGGGCGCGAAGAAACACCATATATTTT. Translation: CASSYPGGARRNTIYF. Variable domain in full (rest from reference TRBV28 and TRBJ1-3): DVKVTQSSRYLVKRTGEKVFLECVQDMDHENMFWYRQDPGLGLRLIYFSYDVKMKEKGDIPEGYSVSREKKERFSLILESASTNQTSMYLCASSYPGGARRNTIYFGEGSWLTVV.

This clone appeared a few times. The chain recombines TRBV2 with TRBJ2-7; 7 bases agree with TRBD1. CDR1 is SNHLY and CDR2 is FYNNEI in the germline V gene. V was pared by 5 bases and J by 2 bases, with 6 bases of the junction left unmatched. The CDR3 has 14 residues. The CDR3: CASSRDRSTYEQYF. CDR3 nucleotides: TGTGCCAGCAGTCGGGACAGAAGTACCTACGAGCAGTACTTC.

CDR3 amino acids: CASSKQINTGELFF. CDR3 nucleotides: TGTGCCAGCAGTAAACAGATTAACACCGGGGAGCTGTTTTTT. The chain is built from TRBV28 and TRBJ2-2; no clear D. Between the trimmed V and J ends, which lost 5 bases and 2 bases, there was a span of 9 bases. The germline V gene has CDR1 MDHEN and CDR2 SYDVKM. The length of the CDR3 is 14 residues.

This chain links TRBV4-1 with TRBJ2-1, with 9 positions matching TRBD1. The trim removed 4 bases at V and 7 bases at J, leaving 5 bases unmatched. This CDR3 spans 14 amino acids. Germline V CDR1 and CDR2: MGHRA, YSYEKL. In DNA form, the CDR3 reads TGCGCCAGCAGCCGGACAGGGGCTTGGAATGAGCAGTTCTTC. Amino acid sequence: CASSRTGAWNEQFF.

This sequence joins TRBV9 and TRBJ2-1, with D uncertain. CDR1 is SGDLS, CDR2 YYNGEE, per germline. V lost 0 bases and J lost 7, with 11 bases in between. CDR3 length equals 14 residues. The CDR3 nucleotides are TGTGCCAGCAGCGTAGCTACCCGTAGGAATGAGCAGTTCTTC. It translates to CASSVATRRNEQFF.

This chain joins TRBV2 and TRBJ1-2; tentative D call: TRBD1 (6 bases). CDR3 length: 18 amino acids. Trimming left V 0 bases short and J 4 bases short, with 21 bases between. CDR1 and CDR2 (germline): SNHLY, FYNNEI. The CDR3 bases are TGTGCCAGCAGTGAAGCAACCGGCGGCACCGGGACAAGCTATGGCTACACCTTC. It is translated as CASSEATGGTGTSYGYTF. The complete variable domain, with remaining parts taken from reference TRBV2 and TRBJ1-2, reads EPEVTQTPSHQVTQMGQEVILRCVPISNHLYFYWYRQILGQKVEFLVSFYNNEISEKSEIFDDQFSVERPDGSNFTLKIRSTKLEDSAMYFCASSEATGGTGTSYGYTFGSGTRLTVV.